The following is a T cell receptor (beta chain) sequence with its context. Its antigen is not identified. The CDR3 has 12 amino acids. Germline CDR1 SGHTA, CDR2 FQGTGA. Losses at the gene ends were 3 bases for V and 6 bases for J; bases not matched to a gene: 2. This sample stems from a study of shared clonotypes between healthy human individuals. Study-wide points: Sampling covered blood only; tissue repertoires likely differ.

Every one of the donors was a Caucasian adult that lived in Nashville, Tennessee. Authors' analysis steps: ImmunoSEQ gave junction-only sequences without quality scores, so filtering differed. TCRdb's table, derived via immunoSEQ multiplex PCR, lists solely in-frame clones and lacks some. V and J calls and clone size are given by that table; D and trimming were obtained from the DNA. The sample consists of around 2.5 million clones, 93% of them appearing once. The chain employs TRBV7-3 and TRBJ2-7; 7 positions match TRBD2. Input material: naive CD4+ T cells from PBMCs. Specified subset: CD45RA+ positively selected. This TCR derives from a man in his late teens or twenties in good health. Some clones in this sample may be carry-over from other donors' samples. The CDR3 here is CASSFGGSEQYF. Here the CDR3 DNA reads TGTGCCAGCAGCTTCGGCGGGAGCGAGCAGTACTTC.